The entry that follows covers one T cell receptor beta chain sequence. Its target is unknown. This CDR3 has 15 amino acids. V lost 1 base to trimming and J lost 2 bases, with 11 bases between them. Germline assignment: CDR1 SGDLS and CDR2 YYNGEE. This sample is drawn from a study of neoadjuvant nivolumab and ipilimumab in lung cancer. Study-level points and caveats: TCR richness and clonality were higher in tumors than adjacent uninvolved lung. TCR clonality did not significantly correlate with pathologic tumor regression. From pretherapy to surgery, tumor richness and clonality rose with dual therapy. Higher pretherapy blood TCR richness went with higher resected-tumor richness.

Sequencing used immunoSEQ multiplex PCR; TCRdb keeps in-frame clones, though not all of them. The top ten clones hold around 7.8% of a sample with 15,000 to 20,000 clones, around 77% of them seen once. The input for sequencing was tumor tissue, taken after neoadjuvant nivolumab, alone or with ipilimumab, at or shortly before surgery. This clonotype originated in an adult with non-small cell lung cancer. The V gene is TRBV9, the J gene TRBJ2-3; D is unresolved. Written as DNA, the CDR3 is TGTGCCAGCAGCGTAATAGGGTTTCCCACAGATACGCAGTATTTT. Protein sequence: CASSVIGFPTDTQYF.